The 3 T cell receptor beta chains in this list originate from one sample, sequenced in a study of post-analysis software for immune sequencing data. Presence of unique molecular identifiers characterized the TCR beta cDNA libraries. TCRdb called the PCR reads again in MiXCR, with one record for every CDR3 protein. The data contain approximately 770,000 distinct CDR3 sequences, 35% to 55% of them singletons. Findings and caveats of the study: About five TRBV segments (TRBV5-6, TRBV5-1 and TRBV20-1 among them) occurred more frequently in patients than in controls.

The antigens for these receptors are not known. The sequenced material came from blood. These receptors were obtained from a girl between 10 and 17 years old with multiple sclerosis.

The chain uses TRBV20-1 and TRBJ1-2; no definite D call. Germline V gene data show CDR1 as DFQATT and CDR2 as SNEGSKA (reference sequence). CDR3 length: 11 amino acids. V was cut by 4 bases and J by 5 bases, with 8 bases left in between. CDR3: CSAKGQYGYTF. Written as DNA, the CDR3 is TGCAGTGCTAAGGGCCAGTATGGCTACACCTTC.

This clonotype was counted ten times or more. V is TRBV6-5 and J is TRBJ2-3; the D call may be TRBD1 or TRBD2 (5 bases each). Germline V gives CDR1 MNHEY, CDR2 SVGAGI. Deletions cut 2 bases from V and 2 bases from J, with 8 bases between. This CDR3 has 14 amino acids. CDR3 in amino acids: CASSYGGPTDTQYF. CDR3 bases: TGTGCCAGCAGTTACGGGGGACCCACAGATACGCAGTATTTT.

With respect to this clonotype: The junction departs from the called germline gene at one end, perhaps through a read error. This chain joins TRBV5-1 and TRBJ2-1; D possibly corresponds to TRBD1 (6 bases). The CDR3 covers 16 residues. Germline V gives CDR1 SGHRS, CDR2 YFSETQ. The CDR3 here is CASSLEVRGSDNEQFF. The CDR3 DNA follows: TGCGCCAGCAGCTTGGAGGTCAGGGGCTCCGACAATGAGCAGTTCTTC.